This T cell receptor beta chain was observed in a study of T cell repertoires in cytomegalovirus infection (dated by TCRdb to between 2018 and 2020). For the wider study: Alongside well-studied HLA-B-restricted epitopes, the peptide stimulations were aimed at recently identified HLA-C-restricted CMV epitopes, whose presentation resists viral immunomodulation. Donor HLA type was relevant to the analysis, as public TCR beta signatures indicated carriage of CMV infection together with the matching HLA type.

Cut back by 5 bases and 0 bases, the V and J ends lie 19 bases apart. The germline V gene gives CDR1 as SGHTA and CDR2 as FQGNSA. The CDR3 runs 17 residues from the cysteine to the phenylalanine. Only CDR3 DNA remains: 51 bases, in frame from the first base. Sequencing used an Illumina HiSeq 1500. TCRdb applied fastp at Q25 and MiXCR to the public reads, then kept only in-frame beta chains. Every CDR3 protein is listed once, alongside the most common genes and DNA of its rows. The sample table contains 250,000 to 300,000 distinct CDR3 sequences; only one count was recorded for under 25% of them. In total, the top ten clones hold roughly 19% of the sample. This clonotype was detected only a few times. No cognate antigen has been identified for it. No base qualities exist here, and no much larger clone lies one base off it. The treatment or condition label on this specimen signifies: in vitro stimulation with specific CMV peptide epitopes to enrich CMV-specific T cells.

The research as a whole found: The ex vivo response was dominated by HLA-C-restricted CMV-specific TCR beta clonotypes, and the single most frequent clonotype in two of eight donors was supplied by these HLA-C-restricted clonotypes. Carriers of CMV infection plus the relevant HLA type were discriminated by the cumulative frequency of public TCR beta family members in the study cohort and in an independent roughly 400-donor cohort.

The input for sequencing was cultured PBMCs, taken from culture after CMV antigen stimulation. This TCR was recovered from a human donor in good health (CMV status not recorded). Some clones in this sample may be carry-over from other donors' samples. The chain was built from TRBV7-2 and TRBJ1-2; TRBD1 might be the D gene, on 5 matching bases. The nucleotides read TGTGCCAGCAGCCCCCGTCGAGGGACTGAAGCTAACTATGGCTACACCTTC. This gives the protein CASSPRRGTEANYGYTF.